Following are 9 T cell receptor beta chains from one sample sequenced in a study of PD-1 blockade in mismatch repair-deficient tumors (dated by TCRdb to about 2017). The library was generated by the immunoSEQ multiplex PCR assay. The clones in this table, taken by TCRdb from immuneACCESS, are in-frame only. Not every clone is retained; where verified, under half of the shortfall comes from an unresolved V gene, and the cause of the rest is unknown. This sample gives fewer than 100,000 clones in total; roughly 80% of them show up just once. The ten largest clonotypes hold roughly 2.7% of the sample. The time point label, read with the paper, signifies: peripheral blood 12 weeks after first pembrolizumab dose. This specimen was peripheral blood, taken 12 weeks after starting pembrolizumab. These receptors were collected from an adult with mismatch repair-deficient cancer.

This clone was detected only once. The V call is TRBV5-1, the J call TRBJ2-5; 7 bases line up with TRBD1. With 5 bases clipped from V and 3 bases from J, the junction kept 10 bases outside the gene matches. Germline CDR1 reads SGHRS; CDR2 reads YFSETQ. The CDR3 totals 15 residues. CDR3: CASSLTGTAKETQYF. The CDR3 DNA sequence: TGCGCCAGCAGTTTAACCGGGACAGCGAAAGAGACCCAGTACTTC.

This clone was counted only a few times. The chain couples TRBV11-3 to TRBJ1-1, with D uncertain. CDR3 length: 11 amino acids. Trimming removed 4 bases from V and 3 bases from J, with 3 bases in between. The V gene's germline CDR1 is SGHNT and CDR2 YENEEA. The CDR3 region has the DNA TGTGCCAGCAGCTCGGACACTGAAGCTTTCTTT. This sequence encodes CASSSDTEAFF.

The chain recombines TRBV14 with TRBJ2-7, with 11 bases aligning to TRBD2. The V gene's germline CDR1 is SGHDN and CDR2 FVKESK. Trimming removed 2 bases from V and 5 bases from J; junction bases left unmatched: 8. The CDR3 extends over 16 amino acids. The CDR3 spells CASSQFSGRASNEQYF. In DNA, the CDR3 is TGTGCCAGCAGCCAATTTAGCGGGAGGGCCTCGAACGAGCAGTACTTC.

CDR3 sequence reads: CASRQGTEAFF. The DNA for the CDR3 is TGTGCCAGCAGGCAGGGGACTGAAGCTTTCTTT. The gene calls are TRBV6-5 and TRBJ1-1; TRBD1 might be the D (6 bases). CDR3 length equals 11 residues. With 6 bases removed from V and 5 bases from J, the gap between germline ends came to 7 bases. The germline V gene encodes CDR1 MNHEY and CDR2 SVGAGI.

The chain joins TRBV9 to TRBJ2-7; D might be TRBD2 (6 bases). This CDR3 contains 15 residues. Trimming left V 0 bases short and J 5 bases short, with 15 bases between. Germline values: CDR1 SGDLS, CDR2 YYNGEE. CDR3 bases: TGTGCCAGCAGCGTAGCGGGCGGGATTGGACACGAGCAGTACTTC. Protein product: CASSVAGGIGHEQYF.

This chain uses TRBV11-2 with TRBJ2-2; no definite D call. V shed 5 bases and J shed 0 bases, with 10 bases lying between them. Germline lookup yields CDR1 SGHAT and CDR2 FQNNGV. The CDR3 runs 15 residues. CDR3 region: CASSLRPANTGELFF. The CDR3 coding sequence is TGTGCCAGCAGCCTTCGCCCCGCGAACACCGGGGAGCTGTTTTTT.

V is TRBV28 and J is TRBJ1-5; D is possibly TRBD1 (5 bases). The ends were cut back, 6 bases at V and 7 bases at J, with 16 bases in the middle. Germline V lookup: CDR1 MDHEN, CDR2 SYDVKM. This CDR3 spans 14 amino acids. The CDR3 loop reads CASRTPGLQQPQHF. The CDR3 bases are TGTGCCAGCAGGACTCCGGGACTTCAGCAGCCCCAGCATTTT.

This clone was seen a handful of times. The chain uses TRBV27 and TRBJ2-7, with 7 bases that match TRBD2. Trimming at V came to 6 bases and at J to 3 bases, leaving 2 bases not matched to a gene. CDR1 MNHEY and CDR2 SMNVEV come from the germline V gene (reference sequence). The CDR3 is 12 residues long. The CDR3 DNA follows: TGTGCCAGCAGCGCTAGCGGCTACGAGCAGTACTTC. Translating it yields CASSASGYEQYF.

This clone was seen more than once but under ten times. CDR3 DNA: TGTGCCAGCAGTCTACAGGGGGAGAAGGGCTACACCTTC. Its translation is CASSLQGEKGYTF. V is TRBV27 and J is TRBJ1-2; 8 positions match TRBD1. The CDR3 is made up of 13 amino acids. The germline V gene encodes CDR1 MNHEY and CDR2 SMNVEV (reference sequence). J gave up 8 bases and V 5 bases, and 7 bases lay outside the gene matches.